These T cell receptor beta chains were read from a single sample in a study of blood T cells in healthy people across ages. Using its own MiXCR run on the 5' RACE reads, TCRdb lists one record per CDR3 protein. Among fewer than 800,000 distinct CDR3 sequences listed, more than 20% were seen once. Material: blood. These receptors were taken from a man in his 70s in good health. The CDR3 runs from the conserved cysteine through the conserved F or W. Each record gives: J gene, clone size, D gene, V gene, CDR3 DNA, CDR3 protein. D genes are given only for firm matches. Some rows mark clone size as missing; the rest say once, few, many or name a class of expanded clone.

TRBJ2-4 NA TRBD2 TRBV7-2 TGTGCCAGCAGCTTAGTGGGGACTAGGCCTGGCATTCAGTACTTC CASSLVGTRPGIQYF
TRBJ1-2 few NA TRBV7-2 TGTGCCAGCAGCGGAGGTACCATACGCCGGGGCGACTATGGCTACACCTTC CASSGGTIRRGDYGYTF
TRBJ1-3 NA NA TRBV29-1 TGCAGCGCCCTGACATGGCAGAACACCATATATTTT CSALTWQNTIYF
TRBJ2-7 few NA TRBV5-6 TGTGCCAGCAGCTTGGGGCCCAACGAGGTTGGCTACGAGCAGTACTTC CASSLGPNEVGYEQYF
TRBJ2-5 NA NA TRBV29-1 TGCAGCGTTGATAGGGTTGGGCGGACCCAGTACTTC CSVDRVGRTQYF
TRBJ1-2 few NA TRBV12-3/TRBV12-4 TGTGCCAGCAGAACCGACAGAAACTATGGCTACACCTTC CASRTDRNYGYTF
TRBJ1-2 once NA TRBV6-1 TGTGCCAGCAGTGATGGCGTCTATGGCTACACCTTC CASSDGVYGYTF
TRBJ2-1 NA NA TRBV21-1 TGTGCCAGCAGCAAAAGAAGACTAGCCATGTCGCAAAATGAGCAGTTCTTC CASSKRRLAMSQNEQFF
TRBJ2-7 NA TRBD1 TRBV27 TGTGCCAGCAGTTTAACGGGACAGCACTACGAGCAGTACTTC CASSLTGQHYEQYF
TRBJ2-1 few TRBD2 TRBV11-2 TGTGCCAGCAGCTTCCTACTAGCGGGAGAAGGTGAGCAGTTCTTC CASSFLLAGEGEQFF
TRBJ2-5 NA NA TRBV18 TGTGCCAGCTCAGCCTACGGAGGGCCCTCAGAGACCCAGTACTTC CASSAYGGPSETQYF
TRBJ1-4 few NA TRBV20-1 TGCAGTGCTAGCGAGACCCGGGCCCGAGGTGGGGAAAAACTGTTTTTT CSASETRARGGEKLFF
TRBJ2-7 NA TRBD2 TRBV5-1 TGCGCCAGCAGCTTGGTAGCGGGAGTATCCTACGAGCAGTACTTC CASSLVAGVSYEQYF
TRBJ2-1 NA TRBD2 TRBV3-1 TGTGCCAGCAGCCAACTGGCGGGAGGGATGAATGAGCAGTTCTTC CASSQLAGGMNEQFF
TRBJ2-5 few TRBD1 TRBV2 TGTGCCAGCAGTGCCGGACAGGGGGGCGAGACCCAGTACTTC CASSAGQGGETQYF
TRBJ2-1 many TRBD2 TRBV6-2/TRBV6-3 TGTGCCAGCAGTTACTCGATCAGCGGGAGGTCCTACAATGAGCAGTTCTTC CASSYSISGRSYNEQFF
TRBJ2-1 NA NA TRBV20-1 TGCAGTGCTGGGGCCTACAATGAGCAGTTCTTC CSAGAYNEQFF
TRBJ2-7 NA NA TRBV20-1 TGCAGTGTCAGGGGGGAAGCTTACGAGCAGTACTTC CSVRGEAYEQYF
TRBJ2-7 few NA TRBV7-2 TGTGCCAGCAGCTTATCCTCAGGGTACGACGAGCAGTACTTC CASSLSSGYDEQYF
TRBJ2-7 many TRBD2 TRBV28 TGTGCCAGCAGTCTCCGGACTAGGGACTACGAGCAGTACTTC CASSLRTRDYEQYF
TRBJ2-5 NA NA TRBV29-1 TGCAGCGTTTTCAGTATTCAAGAGACCCAGTACTTC CSVFSIQETQYF
TRBJ2-5 once TRBD1 TRBV7-9 TGTGCCAGCAGCTTATGTGGGACAGGGGAACAGACCCAGTACTTC CASSLCGTGEQTQYF
TRBJ2-7 NA TRBD2 TRBV27 TGTGCCAGCAACAACCTCGCTAGCGGGAGTGACGAGCAGTACTTC CASNNLASGSDEQYF
TRBJ2-5 NA NA TRBV11-2 TGTGCCAGCAGCTTAGAACCGGCTAGCGAGACCCAGTACTTC CASSLEPASETQYF
TRBJ2-7 many TRBD2 TRBV4-1 TGCGCCAGCAGCCCTACTAGCGGGGTCACCTACGAGCAGTACTTC CASSPTSGVTYEQYF